A selection of T cell receptor beta chains follows, all from one sample in a study of cytomegalovirus exposure and HLA in healthy donors. TCRdb's table, derived via immunoSEQ multiplex PCR, lists solely in-frame clones and lacks some. The sample has fewer than 250,000 clones; over 60% are singletons. Sample: PBMCs. The receptors come from a woman under 40 in good health and CMV-seropositive. The CDR3 runs from the conserved cysteine through the conserved F or W. A D gene is named only where the DNA matches it firmly. Size tells how often a clone was seen (once, few, many) or the class of an expanded clone, and some rows leave it out.

TRBV2	.	TRBJ2-3	.	CASSESGLPPVYF	TGTGCCAGCAGTGAATCGGGTCTTCCACCGGTGTATTTT
TRBV27	.	TRBJ1-1	TRBD1	CASSPRQGRTEAFF	TGTGCCAGCAGTCCCAGACAGGGGCGCACTGAAGCTTTCTTT
TRBV5-1	.	TRBJ2-7	.	CASSLERGHEQYF	TGCGCCAGCAGCTTGGAGAGAGGGCACGAGCAGTACTTC
TRBV9	.	TRBJ1-2	.	CASSPRSLYGYTF	TGTGCCAGCAGCCCTCGGAGCCTCTATGGCTACACCTTC
TRBV19	.	TRBJ2-1	.	CATRPSSYNEQFF	TGTGCCACCCGTCCGAGCTCCTACAATGAGCAGTTCTTC
TRBV5-1	.	TRBJ2-5	.	CASSLMDPLGGDQYF	TGCGCCAGCAGCTTGATGGACCCCCTCGGAGGTGACCAGTACTTC
TRBV5-1	.	TRBJ1-2	TRBD1	CASSPGTGSYGYTF	TGCGCCAGCAGCCCGGGGACAGGTTCCTATGGCTACACCTTC
TRBV4-2	.	TRBJ2-2	.	CASSQEVGLNTGELFF	TGTGCCAGCAGCCAAGAGGTGGGCCTGAACACCGGGGAGCTGTTTTTT
TRBV7-9	.	TRBJ1-2	TRBD1	CASSFRQGAGGYTF	TGTGCCAGCAGCTTTAGACAGGGGGCAGGTGGCTACACCTTC
TRBV6-5	.	TRBJ1-2	TRBD1	CASSRTGGADGYTF	TGTGCCAGCAGTCGGACAGGGGGCGCGGATGGCTACACCTTC
TRBV27	.	TRBJ2-3	TRBD1	CASSPHRGPGTDTQYF	TGTGCCAGCAGTCCACACAGGGGGCCTGGCACAGATACGCAGTATTTT
TRBV4-2	.	TRBJ2-7	.	CASSQGISGSYEQYF	TGTGCCAGCAGCCAAGGTATTAGCGGTTCCTACGAGCAGTACTTC
TRBV7-2	.	TRBJ2-2	TRBD2	CASSTRLAGTGELFF	TGTGCCAGCAGCACCAGACTAGCAGGCACCGGGGAGCTGTTTTTT
TRBV7-2	.	TRBJ2-3	.	CASSFMGGTDTQYF	TGTGCCAGCAGCTTTATGGGCGGCACAGATACGCAGTATTTT
TRBV18	.	TRBJ2-7	.	CASSPTGYEQYF	TGTGCCAGCTCTCCAACTGGTTACGAGCAGTACTTC
TRBV6-6	.	TRBJ1-6	TRBD1	CASSYSGQGNSPLHF	TGTGCCAGCAGTTACTCAGGACAGGGAAATTCACCCCTCCACTTT
TRBV19	.	TRBJ2-7	TRBD2	CASSSGSSYEQYF	TGTGCCAGTAGTAGCGGGAGCTCCTACGAGCAGTACTTC
TRBV21-1	.	TRBJ2-1	.	CASRPSREGNEQFF	TGTGCCAGCAGACCTTCGCGGGAGGGGAATGAGCAGTTCTTC
TRBV7-2	.	TRBJ2-1	.	CASSLATGRFF	TGTGCCAGCAGCTTAGCAACGGGTAGGTTCTTC
TRBV27	.	TRBJ1-6	.	CASSRSPGDYTPLHF	TGTGCCAGCAGCCGCTCCCCCGGGGACTATACACCCCTCCACTTT
TRBV7-2	.	TRBJ1-1	TRBD1	CAIPGPGGRTEAFF	TGTGCCATCCCCGGCCCAGGGGGGAGGACTGAAGCTTTCTTT
TRBV12-5	.	TRBJ2-1	TRBD1	CASGAGDSSYNEQFF	TGTGCTAGTGGGGCTGGGGACAGCTCCTACAATGAGCAGTTCTTC
TRBV6-6	few	TRBJ1-2	TRBD1	CASSFRQGDYGYTF	TGTGCCAGCAGTTTTAGACAGGGTGACTATGGCTACACCTTC
TRBV2	.	TRBJ2-5	.	CASSDSGRETQYF	TGTGCCAGCAGTGATTCGGGAAGGGAGACCCAGTACTTC
TRBV29-1	.	TRBJ2-2	TRBD1	CSVSRTGVITGELFF	TGCAGCGTTTCCCGGACAGGCGTGATCACCGGGGAGCTGTTTTTT
TRBV18	once	TRBJ1-1	.	CASSPLQETNTEAFF	TGTGCCAGCTCACCCTTACAGGAAACGAACACTGAAGCTTTCTTT
TRBV7-6	.	TRBJ2-1	TRBD2	CASSLAGGTSGTVNEQFF	TGTGCCAGCAGCTTAGCCGGGGGAACTAGCGGGACTGTCAATGAGCAGTTCTTC
TRBV13	.	TRBJ2-7	TRBD1	CASRNRGDYEQYF	TGTGCCAGCAGAAACAGGGGGGACTACGAGCAGTACTTC
TRBV30	.	TRBJ2-1	TRBD2	CAWIKRGGRRNEQFF	TGTGCCTGGATAAAGCGGGGGGGACGTAGAAATGAGCAGTTCTTC
TRBV16	.	TRBJ1-4	.	CASTPGGRKLFF	TGTGCCAGCACCCCTGGAGGGCGGAAACTGTTTTTT
TRBV7-9	.	TRBJ2-3	TRBD1	CASSLEPDRTQYF	TGTGCCAGCAGCTTAGAGCCGGACAGGACGCAGTATTTT
TRBV29-1	.	TRBJ2-1	.	CSVVFYEQFF	TGCAGCGTTGTCTTCTATGAGCAGTTCTTC
TRBV7-2	few	TRBJ2-2	TRBD2	CASSGLAGEWAGELFF	TGTGCCAGCAGCGGGCTAGCGGGAGAGTGGGCCGGGGAGCTGTTTTTT
TRBV5-1	.	TRBJ1-4	.	CASRRQTSNEKLFF	TGCGCCAGCAGGCGACAGACGAGTAATGAAAAACTGTTTTTT
TRBV30	.	TRBJ2-5	.	CAWKGQETQYF	TGTGCCTGGAAGGGGCAAGAGACCCAGTACTTC
TRBV19	.	TRBJ1-1	.	CASSQQGATEAFF	TGTGCCAGTAGTCAACAAGGGGCCACTGAAGCTTTCTTT
TRBV7-2	.	TRBJ2-5	.	CASSKRTAQETQYF	TGTGCCAGCAGCAAGAGGACAGCCCAAGAGACCCAGTACTTC
TRBV5-1	.	TRBJ1-6	.	CASSLGQYNSPLHF	TGCGCCAGCAGCTTGGGACAGTATAATTCACCCCTCCACTTT
TRBV14	once	TRBJ1-2	.	CASSRRPRAGDGGYTF	TGTGCCAGCAGCCGCCGCCCTAGGGCAGGGGATGGAGGCTACACCTTC
TRBV9	.	TRBJ1-5	.	CASSSSGANQPQHF	TGTGCCAGCAGTTCCTCGGGTGCCAATCAGCCCCAGCATTTT
TRBV6-5	.	TRBJ2-2	.	CAVRGTGELFF	TGTGCCGTCCGAGGGACCGGGGAGCTGTTTTTT
TRBV7-2	few	TRBJ2-2	TRBD2	CASSSVAGGIGELFF	TGTGCCAGCAGCTCTGTGGCGGGAGGAATCGGGGAGCTGTTTTTT
TRBV6-1	few	TRBJ2-5	.	CASTASANQETQYF	TGTGCCAGCACGGCTAGCGCCAATCAAGAGACCCAGTACTTC
TRBV7-8	.	TRBJ2-1	.	CASSLSDEQFF	TGTGCCAGCAGCCTAAGCGATGAGCAGTTCTTC
TRBV15	.	TRBJ2-3	TRBD2	CATSRGGYGAGGTDTQYF	TGTGCCACCAGCAGAGGCGGGTATGGAGCGGGGGGCACAGATACGCAGTATTTT
TRBV19	.	TRBJ1-2	.	CASSIVGGYGYTF	TGTGCCAGTAGTATCGTAGGGGGCTATGGCTACACCTTC